These 3 T cell receptor beta chains originate from one sample sequenced in a study of identical twins. TCRdb re-called the 5' RACE reads with MiXCR, one entry per CDR3 protein. This table holds 350,000 to 450,000 distinct CDR3 sequences, around 18% found once. The specimen sequenced was naive T cells sorted from blood. The receptors were sampled from a man aged 45-60 years in good health.

The chain employs TRBV30 and TRBJ2-7; 8 positions agree with TRBD2. The CDR3 sequence is 13 residues long. With V trimmed by 7 bases and J by 2 bases, 7 bases remained unmatched. Germline loops: CDR1 GTSNPN, CDR2 SVGIG (reference sequence). In DNA form, the CDR3 reads TGTGCCTATGCCCTAGCGGGTACCTACGAGCAGTACTTC. This gives the protein CAYALAGTYEQYF.

This clonotype has ten or more counts. The chain combines TRBV20-1 with TRBJ2-7; 10 bases are a match to TRBD1. V was clipped by 0 bases and J by 5 bases; unmatched bases: 7. The CDR3 covers 15 residues. CDR1 and CDR2 (germline): DFQATT, SNEGSKA (reference sequence). This CDR3 reads CSARDPGQGIHEQYF. The CDR3 coding sequence is TGCAGTGCTAGAGACCCGGGACAGGGGATTCACGAGCAGTACTTC.

This clonotype was counted a few times. The junction departs from germline at one end; a sequencing error may be responsible. V and J are TRBV6-2 or TRBV6-3 and TRBJ2-7; TRBD2 aligns across 14 bases. CDR3 length equals 14 residues. CDR1 is MNHEY and CDR2 is SVGEGT in the germline V gene. The chain's CDR3 is CASSYLSGLAGVDF. CDR3 coding DNA: TGTGCCAGCAGTTACCTTTCGGGACTAGCGGGAGTCGACTTC.